Listed below are T cell receptor beta chains from one sample, sequenced in a study of blood T cell repertoires in COVID-19. Sequencing used immunoSEQ multiplex PCR; TCRdb keeps in-frame clones, though not all of them. Of 250,000 to 300,000 clones in the sample, roughly 90% were seen once. Sequencing used peripheral blood. These receptors were obtained from a woman under 40 with active or convalescent COVID-19. Both conserved end residues are part of each CDR3. A D gene is named only where the DNA matches it firmly. Only part of the rows carry a size: once, few, many, or a class if the clone is expanded.

len: 15
d_gene: TRBD2
j_gene: TRBJ2-2
abundance: once
v_gene: TRBV28
CDR3aa: CASIPGGGNTGELFF
CDR3nt: TGTGCCAGCATTCCCGGGGGGGGGAACACCGGGGAGCTGTTTTTT

len: 16
d_gene: TRBD1
j_gene: TRBJ2-3
abundance: -
v_gene: TRBV2
CDR3aa: CASSVGRAGTADTQYF
CDR3nt: TGTGCCAGCAGTGTAGGAAGGGCAGGGACAGCAGATACGCAGTATTTT

len: 14
d_gene: TRBD1
j_gene: TRBJ1-2
abundance: once
v_gene: TRBV7-2
CDR3aa: CASSPDRGRNGYTF
CDR3nt: TGTGCCAGCAGCCCAGACAGGGGGCGCAATGGCTACACCTTC

len: 15
d_gene: -
j_gene: TRBJ1-6
abundance: -
v_gene: TRBV6-2/TRBV6-3
CDR3aa: CASSYSGGDNSPLHF
CDR3nt: TGTGCCAGCAGTTACAGTGGGGGGGATAATTCACCCCTCCACTTT

len: 12
d_gene: -
j_gene: TRBJ1-2
abundance: -
v_gene: TRBV19
CDR3aa: CASTFPGYGYTF
CDR3nt: TGTGCCAGTACCTTCCCGGGGTATGGCTACACCTTC

len: 16
d_gene: TRBD1
j_gene: TRBJ1-2
abundance: -
v_gene: TRBV4-1
CDR3aa: CASSQRTEQGAHGYTF
CDR3nt: TGCGCCAGCAGCCAACGTACGGAACAGGGGGCCCATGGCTACACCTTC

len: 15
d_gene: -
j_gene: TRBJ1-2
abundance: -
v_gene: TRBV11-3
CDR3aa: CASSPALTGHYGYTF
CDR3nt: TGTGCCAGCAGCCCCGCGCTAACAGGTCACTATGGCTACACCTTC

len: 15
d_gene: -
j_gene: TRBJ2-3
abundance: -
v_gene: TRBV11-3
CDR3aa: CASSLGTGNTDTQYF
CDR3nt: TGTGCCAGCAGCTTAGGAACAGGGAACACAGATACGCAGTATTTT

len: 17
d_gene: -
j_gene: TRBJ1-2
abundance: -
v_gene: TRBV28
CDR3aa: CASSLSGAGRNFYGYTF
CDR3nt: TGTGCCAGCAGTTTATCGGGTGCGGGACGCAATTTCTATGGCTACACCTTC

len: 15
d_gene: -
j_gene: TRBJ1-2
abundance: once
v_gene: TRBV7-9
CDR3aa: CASSLVTPMNYGYTF
CDR3nt: TGTGCCAGCAGCTTAGTGACACCCATGAACTATGGCTACACCTTC

len: 13
d_gene: -
j_gene: TRBJ1-5
abundance: -
v_gene: TRBV30
CDR3aa: CAWSAQGSQPQHF
CDR3nt: TGTGCCTGGAGTGCCCAGGGCTCTCAGCCCCAGCATTTT

len: 14
d_gene: -
j_gene: TRBJ2-2
abundance: -
v_gene: TRBV5-4
CDR3aa: CASSRTRGRGELFF
CDR3nt: TGTGCCAGCAGCCGTACAAGGGGAAGGGGGGAGCTGTTTTTT

len: 16
d_gene: -
j_gene: TRBJ2-5
abundance: -
v_gene: TRBV7-9
CDR3aa: CASSSRLDSLGETQYF
CDR3nt: TGTGCCAGCAGCTCTCGCTTAGACAGCTTAGGGGAGACCCAGTACTTC

len: 14
d_gene: -
j_gene: TRBJ1-1
abundance: once
v_gene: TRBV7-3
CDR3aa: CASSSQPGDTEAFF
CDR3nt: TGTGCCAGCAGCTCTCAACCGGGAGACACTGAAGCTTTCTTT

len: 16
d_gene: TRBD1
j_gene: TRBJ1-1
abundance: -
v_gene: TRBV5-1
CDR3aa: CASSRGTGDLNTEAFF
CDR3nt: TGCGCCAGCAGCCGAGGGACAGGGGATTTAAACACTGAAGCTTTCTTT

len: 15
d_gene: -
j_gene: TRBJ1-5
abundance: once
v_gene: TRBV4-3
CDR3aa: CASSQWSGNRQPQHF
CDR3nt: TGCGCCAGCAGCCAATGGTCAGGGAACCGTCAGCCCCAGCATTTT

len: 14
d_gene: -
j_gene: TRBJ2-5
abundance: once
v_gene: TRBV5-1
CDR3aa: CASSGGTYGETQYF
CDR3nt: TGCGCCAGCAGCGGCGGGACCTATGGGGAGACCCAGTACTTC

len: 16
d_gene: TRBD1
j_gene: TRBJ1-1
abundance: -
v_gene: TRBV7-8
CDR3aa: CASSLGPPGQGAWAFF
CDR3nt: TGTGCCAGCAGCTTAGGACCACCGGGACAGGGGGCTTGGGCTTTCTTT

len: 14
d_gene: -
j_gene: TRBJ1-1
abundance: once
v_gene: TRBV6-2/TRBV6-3
CDR3aa: CASSYVSRGTEAFF
CDR3nt: TGTGCCAGCAGTTATGTTTCAAGAGGGACTGAAGCTTTCTTT

len: 15
d_gene: TRBD1
j_gene: TRBJ1-2
abundance: -
v_gene: TRBV4-3
CDR3aa: CASSQAQGVVYGYTF
CDR3nt: TGCGCCAGCAGCCAAGCACAGGGGGTGGTCTATGGCTACACCTTC

len: 13
d_gene: TRBD1
j_gene: TRBJ1-1
abundance: -
v_gene: TRBV5-1
CDR3aa: CASSLSGQGEAFF
CDR3nt: TGCGCCAGCAGCTTGTCCGGACAGGGCGAAGCTTTCTTT

len: 16
d_gene: TRBD2
j_gene: TRBJ2-5
abundance: -
v_gene: TRBV9
CDR3aa: CASRATGAGGPETQYF
CDR3nt: TGTGCCAGCCGCGCAACTGGGGCGGGGGGGCCGGAGACCCAGTACTTC

len: 15
d_gene: -
j_gene: TRBJ1-3
abundance: once
v_gene: TRBV18
CDR3aa: CASSPSTDPGNTIYF
CDR3nt: TGTGCCAGCTCACCCTCGACAGACCCTGGAAACACCATATATTTT

len: 16
d_gene: TRBD2
j_gene: TRBJ2-1
abundance: -
v_gene: TRBV5-4
CDR3aa: CASSLAVSGGYNEQFF
CDR3nt: TGTGCCAGCAGCTTGGCTGTAAGCGGGGGCTACAATGAGCAGTTCTTC

len: 16
d_gene: TRBD2
j_gene: TRBJ2-1
abundance: once
v_gene: TRBV7-8
CDR3aa: CASSLEIAGVRNEQFF
CDR3nt: TGTGCCAGCAGCTTAGAAATAGCGGGGGTGAGGAATGAGCAGTTCTTC

len: 15
d_gene: -
j_gene: TRBJ2-2
abundance: -
v_gene: TRBV14
CDR3aa: CASSRFTANTGELFF
CDR3nt: TGTGCCAGCAGCCGCTTTACAGCGAACACCGGGGAGCTGTTTTTT

len: 13
d_gene: -
j_gene: TRBJ2-7
abundance: few
v_gene: TRBV2
CDR3aa: CASRGTTWDEQYF
CDR3nt: TGTGCCAGCAGGGGGACAACCTGGGACGAGCAGTACTTC

len: 14
d_gene: TRBD2
j_gene: TRBJ2-1
abundance: -
v_gene: TRBV9
CDR3aa: CASSPQGGGYEQFF
CDR3nt: TGTGCCAGCAGCCCCCAAGGCGGGGGTTATGAGCAGTTCTTC

len: 17
d_gene: -
j_gene: TRBJ1-6
abundance: -
v_gene: TRBV30
CDR3aa: CAWIRGGPSSYNSPLHF
CDR3nt: TGTGCCTGGATCAGAGGTGGCCCAAGCTCCTATAATTCACCCCTCCACTTT

len: 14
d_gene: -
j_gene: TRBJ2-7
abundance: -
v_gene: TRBV19
CDR3aa: CASSLDRRIGEQYF
CDR3nt: TGTGCCAGTAGTCTCGACAGGAGGATTGGCGAGCAGTACTTC

len: 17
d_gene: -
j_gene: TRBJ1-1
abundance: -
v_gene: TRBV7-3
CDR3aa: CASSPGFVTSPSVEAFF
CDR3nt: TGTGCCAGCAGCCCGGGGTTTGTGACTTCTCCCTCGGTTGAAGCTTTCTTT

len: 15
d_gene: TRBD1
j_gene: TRBJ1-1
abundance: -
v_gene: TRBV20-1
CDR3aa: CSASSPRQGSTEAFF
CDR3nt: TGCAGTGCTAGTTCCCCGCGACAGGGTAGCACTGAAGCTTTCTTT

len: 19
d_gene: TRBD2
j_gene: TRBJ2-1
abundance: -
v_gene: TRBV27
CDR3aa: CASSLRAGTSGGPYNEQFF
CDR3nt: TGTGCCAGCAGTTTACGGGCCGGGACTAGCGGGGGCCCCTACAATGAGCAGTTCTTC

len: 13
d_gene: -
j_gene: TRBJ2-5
abundance: -
v_gene: TRBV28
CDR3aa: CASSLGSQETQYF
CDR3nt: TGTGCCAGCAGTTTAGGGAGTCAAGAGACCCAGTACTTC

len: 16
d_gene: TRBD2
j_gene: TRBJ2-2
abundance: -
v_gene: TRBV15
CDR3aa: CATRDGGGADTGELFF
CDR3nt: TGTGCCACCAGAGACGGCGGGGGGGCCGACACCGGGGAGCTGTTTTTT

len: 17
d_gene: TRBD2
j_gene: TRBJ2-3
abundance: -
v_gene: TRBV10-1
CDR3aa: CASSESNKAGCTDTQYF
CDR3nt: TGCGCCAGCAGTGAGTCGAATAAAGCGGGGTGCACAGATACGCAGTATTTT

len: 14
d_gene: TRBD1
j_gene: TRBJ1-6
abundance: -
v_gene: TRBV25-1
CDR3aa: CASSERRGSSPLHF
CDR3nt: TGTGCCAGCAGTGAGCGCAGGGGGAGTTCACCCCTCCACTTT

len: 15
d_gene: -
j_gene: TRBJ1-6
abundance: -
v_gene: TRBV19
CDR3aa: CASRHTGTDNSPLHF
CDR3nt: TGTGCCAGTAGACACACAGGGACGGATAATTCACCCCTCCACTTT

len: 14
d_gene: -
j_gene: TRBJ2-1
abundance: once
v_gene: TRBV19
CDR3aa: CASSITRDTNEQFF
CDR3nt: TGTGCCAGTAGTATAACCCGGGACACCAATGAGCAGTTCTTC

len: 15
d_gene: TRBD2
j_gene: TRBJ2-7
abundance: -
v_gene: TRBV10-2
CDR3aa: CASRGGAGLSYEQYF
CDR3nt: TGCGCCAGCCGGGGGGGGGCAGGGCTCTCCTACGAGCAGTACTTC

len: 15
d_gene: -
j_gene: TRBJ1-5
abundance: -
v_gene: TRBV29-1
CDR3aa: CSVITGITGNQPQHF
CDR3nt: TGCAGCGTTATAACAGGGATCACTGGCAATCAGCCCCAGCATTTT

len: 13
d_gene: -
j_gene: TRBJ1-1
abundance: -
v_gene: TRBV4-3
CDR3aa: CASSHERNTEAFF
CDR3nt: TGCGCCAGCAGCCACGAGAGGAACACTGAAGCTTTCTTT

len: 12
d_gene: -
j_gene: TRBJ2-7
abundance: -
v_gene: TRBV11-2
CDR3aa: CATLGPDYEQYF
CDR3nt: TGTGCCACCTTGGGGCCGGACTACGAGCAGTACTTC

len: 18
d_gene: TRBD2
j_gene: TRBJ2-3
abundance: -
v_gene: TRBV24-1
CDR3aa: CATSDRGGRGSFTDTQYF
CDR3nt: TGTGCCACCAGTGACCGTGGCGGGCGGGGGAGCTTCACAGATACGCAGTATTTT

len: 13
d_gene: -
j_gene: TRBJ2-2
abundance: -
v_gene: TRBV13
CDR3aa: CASSVTNTGELFF
CDR3nt: TGTGCCAGCAGCGTTACGAACACCGGGGAGCTGTTTTTT

len: 13
d_gene: TRBD1
j_gene: TRBJ1-4
abundance: -
v_gene: TRBV27
CDR3aa: CASSARQGAELFF
CDR3nt: TGTGCCAGCAGTGCCCGACAGGGGGCCGAACTGTTTTTT

len: 11
d_gene: TRBD2
j_gene: TRBJ2-3
abundance: -
v_gene: TRBV12-3/TRBV12-4
CDR3aa: CASRAGAMQYF
CDR3nt: TGTGCCAGCAGAGCGGGGGCCATGCAGTATTTT

len: 16
d_gene: TRBD1
j_gene: TRBJ1-1
abundance: -
v_gene: TRBV19
CDR3aa: CASSITIQGANTEAFF
CDR3nt: TGTGCCAGTAGTATCACCATACAGGGGGCGAACACTGAAGCTTTCTTT

len: 13
d_gene: -
j_gene: TRBJ1-2
abundance: once
v_gene: TRBV29-1
CDR3aa: CSVEDGGPYGYTF
CDR3nt: TGCAGCGTTGAAGATGGAGGGCCCTATGGCTACACCTTC

len: 17
d_gene: TRBD2
j_gene: TRBJ2-5
abundance: -
v_gene: TRBV4-3
CDR3aa: CASSPRLAGGPQETQYF
CDR3nt: TGCGCCAGCAGCCCTAGACTAGCGGGGGGCCCCCAAGAGACCCAGTACTTC

len: 13
d_gene: -
j_gene: TRBJ1-5
abundance: -
v_gene: TRBV4-3
CDR3aa: CASSQHHYQPQHF
CDR3nt: TGCGCCAGCAGCCAACATCATTATCAGCCCCAGCATTTT

len: 14
d_gene: TRBD1
j_gene: TRBJ1-2
abundance: -
v_gene: TRBV7-9
CDR3aa: CASSYGQANYGYTF
CDR3nt: TGTGCCAGCAGTTACGGACAGGCTAACTATGGCTACACCTTC

len: 14
d_gene: TRBD1
j_gene: TRBJ1-2
abundance: few
v_gene: TRBV5-6
CDR3aa: CASSSTTGNYGYTF
CDR3nt: TGTGCCAGCAGCTCTACGACAGGGAACTATGGCTACACCTTC

len: 15
d_gene: TRBD1
j_gene: TRBJ2-7
abundance: -
v_gene: TRBV5-4
CDR3aa: CASSFDQGASYEQYF
CDR3nt: TGTGCCAGCAGCTTCGACCAGGGGGCCTCCTACGAGCAGTACTTC

len: 15
d_gene: -
j_gene: TRBJ1-5
abundance: few
v_gene: TRBV7-8
CDR3aa: CASSFFGGSNQPQHF
CDR3nt: TGTGCCAGCAGCTTTTTCGGAGGGAGCAATCAGCCCCAGCATTTT

len: 14
d_gene: -
j_gene: TRBJ1-1
abundance: -
v_gene: TRBV7-9
CDR3aa: CASSWAGLNTEAFF
CDR3nt: TGTGCCAGCAGCTGGGCAGGGCTGAACACTGAAGCTTTCTTT

len: 15
d_gene: TRBD1
j_gene: TRBJ2-3
abundance: once
v_gene: TRBV4-3
CDR3aa: CASSQEDRGIDTQYF
CDR3nt: TGCGCCAGCAGCCAGGAGGACAGGGGAATAGATACGCAGTATTTT